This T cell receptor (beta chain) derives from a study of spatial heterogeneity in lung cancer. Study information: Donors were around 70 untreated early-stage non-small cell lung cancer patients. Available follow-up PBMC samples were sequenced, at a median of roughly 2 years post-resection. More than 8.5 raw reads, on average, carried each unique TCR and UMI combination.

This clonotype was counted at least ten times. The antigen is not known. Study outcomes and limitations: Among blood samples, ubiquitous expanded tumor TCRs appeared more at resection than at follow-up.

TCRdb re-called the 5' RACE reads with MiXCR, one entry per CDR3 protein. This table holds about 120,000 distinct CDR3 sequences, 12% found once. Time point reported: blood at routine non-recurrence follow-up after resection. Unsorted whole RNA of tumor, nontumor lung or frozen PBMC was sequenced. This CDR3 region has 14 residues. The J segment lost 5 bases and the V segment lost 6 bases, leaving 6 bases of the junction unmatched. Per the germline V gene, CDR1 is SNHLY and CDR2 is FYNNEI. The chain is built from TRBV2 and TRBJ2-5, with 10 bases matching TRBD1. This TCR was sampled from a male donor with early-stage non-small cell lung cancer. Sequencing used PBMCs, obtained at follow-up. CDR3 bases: TGTGCCAGCAGAAGGACAGGGGGGAAGGAGACCCAGTACTTC. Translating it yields CASRRTGGKETQYF.